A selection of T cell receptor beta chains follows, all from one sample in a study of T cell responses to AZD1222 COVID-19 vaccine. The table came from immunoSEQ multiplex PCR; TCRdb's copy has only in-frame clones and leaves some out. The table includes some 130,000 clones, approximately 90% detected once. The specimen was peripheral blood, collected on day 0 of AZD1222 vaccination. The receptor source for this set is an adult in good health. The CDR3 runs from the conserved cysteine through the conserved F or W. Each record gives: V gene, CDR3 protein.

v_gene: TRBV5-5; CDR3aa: CASSLDSYGYTF
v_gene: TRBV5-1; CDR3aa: CASSSITSTDTQYF
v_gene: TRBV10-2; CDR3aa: CASTQQRGEKLFF
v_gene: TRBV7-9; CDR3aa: CASSPLRGNEQFF
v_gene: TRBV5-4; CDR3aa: CASSGGADYGYTF
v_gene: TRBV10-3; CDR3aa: CAINDPQGRVYGYTF
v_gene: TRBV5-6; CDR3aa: CASSFKRKDGEKLFF
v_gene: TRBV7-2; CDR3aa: CASSSRLVTAAQYF
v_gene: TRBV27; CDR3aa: CASSIKGGPVYEQYF
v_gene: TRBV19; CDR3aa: CASSIIPTGNYEQYF
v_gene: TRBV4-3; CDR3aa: CASSQDQGGGGYTF
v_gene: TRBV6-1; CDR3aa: CASSEGSGGGADTQYF
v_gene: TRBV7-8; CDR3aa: CASSSTGTSTDTQYF
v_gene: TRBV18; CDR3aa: CASSPREGASYNEQFF
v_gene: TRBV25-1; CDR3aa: CASTSFYSYEQYF
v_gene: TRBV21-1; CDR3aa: CASSKEIRGYGYTF
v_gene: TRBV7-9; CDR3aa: CASSQSSGNTIYF
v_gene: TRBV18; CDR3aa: CASSPLPQESNYGYTF
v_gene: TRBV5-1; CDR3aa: CASSELLAGATDTQYF
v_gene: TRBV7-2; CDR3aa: CASSFDRNNYGYTF
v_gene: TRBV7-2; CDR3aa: CASSLRGAHYGYTF
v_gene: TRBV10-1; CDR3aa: CASSEHPAGSAEAFF
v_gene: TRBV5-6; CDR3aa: CASSFRGIVVNTEAFF
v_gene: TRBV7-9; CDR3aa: CASSLGNTYEQYF
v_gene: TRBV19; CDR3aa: CASSIDQGLAGSYEQYF
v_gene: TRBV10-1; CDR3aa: CASSEGRQGDTDTQYF
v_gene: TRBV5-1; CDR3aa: CASSPRQGSHYGYTF
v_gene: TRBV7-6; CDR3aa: CASSLGTSGNYEQYF
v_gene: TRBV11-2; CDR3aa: CASSSRRNQPQHF
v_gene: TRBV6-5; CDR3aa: CASGYTGVANIQYF
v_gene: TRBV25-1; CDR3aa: CASSASSIYQETQYF
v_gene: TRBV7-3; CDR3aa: CASSLTWQGKDGYTF
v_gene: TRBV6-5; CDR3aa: CASSTRQGHGYTF
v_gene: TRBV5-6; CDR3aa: CASSLFVGGGGTDTQYF
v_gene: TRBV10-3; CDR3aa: CATSFGNTIYF
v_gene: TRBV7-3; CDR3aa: CASSPVLAGVGEQFF
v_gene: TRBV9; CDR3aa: CASSGRTGWGNTEAFF
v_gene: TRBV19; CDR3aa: CASKRGTREAFF
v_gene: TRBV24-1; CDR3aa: CATSGPGGYTF
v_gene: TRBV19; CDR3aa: CASTHRVPSYEQYF
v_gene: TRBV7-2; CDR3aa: CASSLSHYEQYF
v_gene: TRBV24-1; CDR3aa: CATSEAGARANEQFF